This record concerns one T cell receptor (beta chain) sequence. The method was immunoSEQ multiplex PCR; TCRdb's version includes in-frame clones alone and lacks a portion of them. The sample shows a few hundred thousand clones, 85% to 90% of them seen only once. The CDR3 runs 15 residues. Deletions cut 3 bases from V and 12 bases from J, with 20 bases between. Germline CDR1 MGHRA, CDR2 YSYEKL. This sample stems from a study of blood T cell repertoires in COVID-19. The sequence was obtained from a man aged 18 to 29 who had recovered from COVID-19. This chain uses TRBV4-1 with TRBJ1-4; D call uncertain. The specimen sequenced was PBMCs or T cells enriched from blood (not recorded which). The CDR3 nucleotides read TGCGCCAGCAGCCAGGCCGGGAGTCAAAAAGAAGAACTGTTTTTT. Its translation: CASSQAGSQKEELFF.